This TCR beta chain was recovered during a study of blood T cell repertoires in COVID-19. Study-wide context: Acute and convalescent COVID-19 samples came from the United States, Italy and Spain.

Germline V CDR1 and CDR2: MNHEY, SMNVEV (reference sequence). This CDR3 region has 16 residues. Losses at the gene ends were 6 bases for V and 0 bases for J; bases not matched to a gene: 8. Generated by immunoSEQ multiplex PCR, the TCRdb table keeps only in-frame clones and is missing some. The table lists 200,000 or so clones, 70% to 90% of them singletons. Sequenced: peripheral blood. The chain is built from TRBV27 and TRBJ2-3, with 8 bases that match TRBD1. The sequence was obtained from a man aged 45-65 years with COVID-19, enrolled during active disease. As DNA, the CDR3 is TGTGCCAGCAGCCGGGGACAGGCCCTTAGCACAGATACGCAGTATTTT. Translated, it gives CASSRGQALSTDTQYF.